These 7 T cell receptor beta chains share one sample of origin, sequenced in a study of blood T cell repertoires in COVID-19. The protocol was immunoSEQ multiplex PCR, while the TCRdb copy is restricted to in-frame clones and leaves out a portion. The sample consists of some 120,000 clones, over 70% of them appearing once. Material: peripheral blood. These receptors originate from a woman in her 70s with acute or convalescent COVID-19.

V and J are TRBV11-2 and TRBJ2-5; D might be TRBD2 (5 bases). This CDR3 is built from 14 residues. The V gene's germline CDR1 is SGHAT and CDR2 FQNNGV. V was pared by 7 bases and J by 1 base, with 13 bases between. CDR3 nucleotide sequence: TGTGCCAGCACCCCCGTTGGAGGCCAAGAGACCCAGTACTTC. It yields the protein CASTPVGGQETQYF.

The chain employs TRBV7-8 and TRBJ2-5; D ambiguous. The CDR3 has 15 residues. Trimming took 1 base from V and 2 from J, leaving 11 bases between them. Germline lookup yields CDR1 SGHVS and CDR2 FQNEAQ. CDR3 region: CASSLVRIRQETQYF. As DNA, the CDR3 is TGTGCCAGCAGCTTAGTTAGAATCAGGCAAGAGACCCAGTACTTC.

In nucleotides, the CDR3 is TGTGCCAGCAGCCCTTCCCTAGTAGGTGGCGAGCAGTACTTC. The encoded protein is CASSPSLVGGEQYF. The V gene is TRBV7-3, the J gene TRBJ2-7; D gene uncertain. Germline values: CDR1 SGHTA, CDR2 FQGTGA. This CDR3 spans 14 amino acids. The V and J ends lost 5 bases and 6 bases respectively, with 17 bases between them.

This clone was recorded only once. V usage is TRBV2 and J usage is TRBJ1-2; 7 bases agree with TRBD1. Trimming took 6 bases from V and 0 from J; bases not matched to a gene: 7. CDR1 SNHLY and CDR2 FYNNEI come from the germline V gene. CDR3 length equals 15 residues. CDR3 in amino acids: CASRKGTDSNYGYTF. CDR3 in DNA: TGTGCCAGCAGGAAGGGGACAGACTCTAACTATGGCTACACCTTC.

V is TRBV5-1 and J is TRBJ2-3, with 11 bases that match TRBD1. The CDR3 spans 16 residues. J gave up 4 bases and V 4 bases, and 8 bases lay outside the gene matches. CDR1 SGHRS and CDR2 YFSETQ come from the germline V gene. The CDR3 here is CASSNKDRGLADTQYF. The CDR3 DNA is TGCGCCAGCAGCAACAAGGACAGGGGGCTAGCAGATACGCAGTATTTT.

The chain combines TRBV24-1 with TRBJ2-1, with D tentatively TRBD1 (6 bases). Germline CDR1 reads KGHDR; CDR2 reads SFDVKD. The CDR3 is 15 residues long. V was pared by 4 bases and J by 8 bases, with 17 bases between. For the CDR3, the DNA is TGTGCCACCAGTGACCCGGGGCCAGGGGCCCATGAGCAGTTCTTC. Translating it yields CATSDPGPGAHEQFF.

The chain is built from TRBV30 and TRBJ1-2, with no clear D. V was trimmed by 3 bases and J by 0 bases, leaving 11 bases between them. This CDR3 is built from 14 residues. Germline V CDR1 and CDR2: GTSNPN, SVGIG (reference sequence). CDR3 DNA: TGTGCCTGGAGGTTGACGGGAGCTAACTATGGCTACACCTTC. Translating gives CAWRLTGANYGYTF.